This T cell receptor (beta chain) was identified in a study of T-cell reconstitution after alpha-beta-depleted transplantation in children. Findings and caveats of the study: Fresh T-cell production supplied most of the T-cell counts and diversity seen one year after transplant.

Trimming left V 1 base short and J 1 base short, with 11 bases between. The V gene's germline CDR1 is LNHDA and CDR2 SQIVND (reference sequence). The CDR3 covers 16 residues. Preparing the TCRbeta library involved the use of unique molecular identifiers. MiXCR was run by TCRdb on the PCR reads, yielding one entry per CDR3 protein. This table holds roughly 790,000 distinct CDR3 sequences, 15% to 20% found once. As regards this clonotype: Its antigen is as yet unknown.

The chain uses TRBV19 and TRBJ2-4; the D is unclear. This clonotype originated in a male patient under 18 who had a stem cell transplant for acute lymphoblastic leukemia, so the T cells may come from the graft donor. Sequencing used PBMCs, mostly from graft donor cells, obtained 360 days after TCRalphabeta/CD19-depleted stem cell transplant. CDR3 protein: CASSIGRPLAKNIQYF. CDR3 bases: TGTGCCAGTAGTATAGGACGACCTCTCGCCAAAAACATTCAGTACTTC.